These 10 T cell receptor beta chains originate from one sample sequenced in a study of blood T cell repertoires in COVID-19. Clones were sequenced by immunoSEQ multiplex PCR, and TCRdb holds only the in-frame ones, with some missing. The table lists approximately 240,000 clones, approximately 83% of them singletons. Sequences were obtained from peripheral blood. These receptors all stem from an older woman with acute or convalescent COVID-19.

J is TRBJ1-2 and V is TRBV3-1 (or the pseudogene TRBV3-2), with 9 nucleotides matching TRBD1. The length of the CDR3 is 15 residues. V lost 4 bases, J lost 8 bases, and 11 bases stayed unmatched. Germline CDR1 reads LGHDT; CDR2 reads YNNKEL (reference sequence). CDR3 residues: CASSRADRGSVGYTF. CDR3 sequence (DNA): TGTGCCAGCAGCCGAGCGGACAGGGGATCGGTAGGCTACACCTTC.

The rearrangement uses TRBV6-2 or TRBV6-3 and TRBJ2-7; possibly TRBD2 for D (7 bases). Trimming removed 3 bases from V and 3 bases from J, with 15 bases in between. Germline assignment: CDR1 MNHEY and CDR2 SVGEGT. The CDR3 is made up of 15 amino acids. The CDR3 DNA follows: TGTGCCAGCAGTTATGGGGGGGGGCCATTCTACGAGCAGTACTTC. It codes for CASSYGGGPFYEQYF.

This clone showed up just a few times. The chain links TRBV2 to TRBJ1-5; TRBD1 is a possible D gene (6 bases). Per the germline V gene, CDR1 is SNHLY and CDR2 is FYNNEI. The CDR3 spans 14 residues. Between the trimmed V and J ends, which lost 8 bases and 3 bases, there was a span of 14 bases. CDR3 protein: CASGPGQVNQPQHF. The CDR3 DNA reads TGTGCCAGCGGCCCGGGACAAGTCAATCAGCCCCAGCATTTT.

The chain uses TRBV7-2 and TRBJ1-2; TRBD1 matches at 9 bases. V lost 1 base and J lost 8; bases outside the gene matches: 8. Germline CDR1 and CDR2: SGHTA and FQGNSA. The CDR3 length is 15 residues. CDR3 region: CASSLGGTGSLGYTF. The CDR3 nucleotides are TGTGCCAGCAGCTTAGGTGGGACAGGGTCTCTCGGCTACACCTTC. The variable domain in full, completed from reference TRBV7-2 and TRBJ1-2, reads GAGVSQSPSNKVTEKGKDVELRCDPISGHTALYWYRQSLGQGLEFLIYFQGNSAPDKSGLPSDRFSAERTGGSVSTLTIQRTQQEDSAVYLCASSLGGTGSLGYTFGSGTRLTVV.

The genes are TRBV6-2 or TRBV6-3 and TRBJ2-6; maybe TRBD1 (5 bases). The CDR3 contains 20 residues. CDR1 and CDR2 (germline): MNHEY, SVGEGT. Trimming took off 2 bases at V and 0 bases at J, with 20 bases between the two ends. The CDR3 nucleotides read TGTGCCAGCAGTTACCTACGGACACCAAGCCCTCTCTCTGGGGCCAACGTCCTGACTTTC. Its protein product is CASSYLRTPSPLSGANVLTF.

This clone was seen a handful of times. The chain links TRBV7-2 to TRBJ1-5; D uncertain. Looked up from germline, CDR1 is SGHTA and CDR2 is FQGNSA. CDR3 size: 14 residues. Trimming pared 1 base from V and 9 bases from J, leaving 13 bases between. Written as DNA, the CDR3 is TGTGCCAGCAGCTTAGTAGCCGATTCGGGGCCCCAGCATTTT. This encodes CASSLVADSGPQHF. Variable domain in full (rest from reference TRBV7-2 and TRBJ1-5): GAGVSQSPSNKVTEKGKDVELRCDPISGHTALYWYRQSLGQGLEFLIYFQGNSAPDKSGLPSDRFSAERTGGSVSTLTIQRTQQEDSAVYLCASSLVADSGPQHFGDGTRLSIL.

The gene calls are TRBV6-6 and TRBJ2-3; 8 bases line up with TRBD2. The V gene end was trimmed by 2 bases and the J gene end by 6 bases; junction bases not matched to a gene: 7. The CDR3 loop spans 15 amino acids. Germline V gene sequence: CDR1 MNHNY, CDR2 SVGAGI (reference sequence). CDR3 protein: CASSYPGGARDTQYF. In DNA, the CDR3 is TGTGCCAGCAGTTACCCCGGGGGGGCCAGGGATACGCAGTATTTT.

This clone turned up a few times. The chain joins TRBV6-6 to TRBJ1-2; 7 bases align to TRBD1. The V gene end was trimmed by 6 bases and the J gene end by 7 bases; junction bases not matched to a gene: 8. The germline gives CDR1 MNHNY, CDR2 SVGAGI (reference sequence). The length of the CDR3 is 13 residues. CDR3 coding DNA: TGTGCCAGCAGCCAAACAGGGGCCGCTGGCTACACCTTC. It codes for CASSQTGAAGYTF.

This rearrangement joins TRBV12-3 or TRBV12-4 to TRBJ2-4, with 7 bases lining up with TRBD1. The length of the CDR3 is 12 residues. Trimming removed 2 bases from V and 8 bases from J; junction bases left unmatched: 0. CDR3 residues: CASSLTGDIQYF. The DNA of the CDR3 is TGTGCCAGCAGTTTAACAGGGGACATTCAGTACTTC.

The genes are TRBV7-2 and TRBJ2-1, with D perhaps TRBD1 (5 bases). There are 15 residues in the CDR3. The germline gives CDR1 SGHTA, CDR2 FQGNSA. The V end was cut by 5 bases, the J end by 0 bases, with 11 bases between. Here the CDR3 reads CASSPQGSSYNEQFF. The CDR3 DNA follows: TGTGCCAGCAGCCCGCAGGGTAGCTCCTACAATGAGCAGTTCTTC.